The TCR beta chain described here comes from a study of blood T cell repertoires in COVID-19. Study-level information: The United States, Italy and Spain provided the acute and convalescent COVID-19 samples.

Original methodology: Reference gene primer amplification gave estimated nucleated cell counts. Repertoires were generated with immunoSEQ multiplex PCR, while TCRdb's copy carries only in-frame clones and drops some. The DNA gave D and trimming, while V, J and clone size come from that table. The sample contains about 150,000 clones, 70% to 90% of which appear only once. Relative to its sample, this clone is medium-sized (0.01 to 0.1%). V dropped 4 bases and J dropped 1 base, with 8 bases sitting between them. The V gene's germline CDR1 is SNHLY and CDR2 FYNNEI. The CDR3 runs 14 residues. Input material: peripheral blood. The chain uses TRBV2 and TRBJ1-3; the D gene is possibly TRBD1 (6 bases). The receptor was derived from a woman aged 55-69 years with COVID-19, enrolled during active disease. CDR3 protein: CASSGDISGNTIYF. The CDR3 DNA follows: TGTGCCAGCAGTGGGGACATTTCTGGAAACACCATATATTTT.